The 2 T cell receptor beta chains below all came from one sample that was sequenced in a study of T cell repertoires in cytomegalovirus infection. Via MiXCR, TCRdb re-called the reads, giving one row per CDR3 protein. Of about 460,000 distinct CDR3 sequences listed, around 10% are singletons. The sample consisted of PBMCs. The receptors were gathered from a human donor in good health (CMV status not recorded). Some clones in this sample may be carry-over from other donors' samples.

This clonotype was observed many times. The chain has TRBV7-3 and TRBJ1-2; tentatively, D is TRBD1 (6 bases). The CDR3 has 15 amino acids. Trimming took off 3 bases at V and 3 bases at J, with 14 bases between the two ends. CDR1 is SGHTA, CDR2 FQGTGA, per germline. The CDR3 sequence is CASSLDPGAHYGYTF. Written as DNA, the CDR3 is TGTGCCAGCAGCTTGGATCCAGGGGCCCACTATGGCTACACCTTC.

This clonotype was seen a handful of times. The chain combines TRBV29-1 with TRBJ1-2, with 7 bases lining up with TRBD1. Trimming removed 6 bases from V and 7 bases from J; junction bases left unmatched: 8. Germline V gives CDR1 SQVTM, CDR2 ANQGSEA. The CDR3 contains 12 residues. The CDR3 nucleotides read TGCAGCGTGCCCGACAGGGCACCTGGCTACACCTTC. As protein: CSVPDRAPGYTF.